This T cell receptor (beta chain) was captured in a study of regulatory T cells in long-lasting Graves disease. The CDR3 has 16 residues. Germline trimming cut 2 bases from V and 1 base from J; bases unmatched to any gene: 2. Germline V gene lookup returns CDR1 MRHNA and CDR2 SNTAGT. Study results and limitations: Not thyroid tissue but only peripheral blood was studied. Persistent disease preferred TRBV28, TRBJ1-2 and TRBJ2-5.

As regards this clonotype: Its antigen is currently unknown.

TCRdb re-analysed the reads in MiXCR, keeping a single row per CDR3 protein. The profile covers about 2,000 distinct CDR3 sequences, with around three fifths appearing a single time and approximately 6.9% taken by the ten largest. TCR sequences were obtained from RNA taken from PBMCs. Under American Thyroid Association guidelines, Graves' disease was diagnosed. The source was peripheral blood mononuclear cells (PBMCs), collected with antithyroid drug treatment, in newly diagnosed or persistent Graves disease (not recorded which). The source is a human donor with Graves disease. The rearrangement uses TRBV6-4 and TRBJ2-1; TRBD2 agrees at 10 bases. CDR3 bases: TGTGCCAGCAGTGACGGTAGCGGGGGGTCCTACAATGAGCAGTTCTTC. It codes for CASSDGSGGSYNEQFF.